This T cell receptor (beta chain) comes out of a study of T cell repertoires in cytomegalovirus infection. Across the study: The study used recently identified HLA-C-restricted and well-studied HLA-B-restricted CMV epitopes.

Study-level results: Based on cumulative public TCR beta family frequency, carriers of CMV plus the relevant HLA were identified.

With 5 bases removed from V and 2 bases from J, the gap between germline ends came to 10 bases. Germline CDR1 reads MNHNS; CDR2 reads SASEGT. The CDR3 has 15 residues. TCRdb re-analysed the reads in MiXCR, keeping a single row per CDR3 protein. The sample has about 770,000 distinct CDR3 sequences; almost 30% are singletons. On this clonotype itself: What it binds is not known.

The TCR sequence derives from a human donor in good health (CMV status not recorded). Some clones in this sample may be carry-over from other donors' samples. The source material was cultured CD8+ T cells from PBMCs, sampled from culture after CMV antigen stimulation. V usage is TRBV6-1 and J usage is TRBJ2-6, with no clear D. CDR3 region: CASSLLLAGANVLTF. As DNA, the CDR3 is TGTGCCAGCAGTTTATTACTGGCTGGGGCCAACGTCCTGACTTTC.